This entry lists 16 T cell receptor beta chains sequenced from one sample in a study of CD8 T cells in Susac syndrome. RNA totalling about 0.45 to 1 ug underwent reverse transcription with random hexamers. TCRdb re-analysed the immunoSEQ multiplex PCR reads in MiXCR, keeping a single row per CDR3 protein. The top ten hold roughly 0.11% of the sample, which has over 95,000 distinct CDR3 sequences, 85% to 95% seen once. Source material: CD8+ T cells from PBMCs. The source is a human donor in good health.

The chain carries TRBV6-2 or TRBV6-3 and TRBJ1-1; TRBD1 agrees at 7 bases. The CDR3 is 14 residues long. The germline V gene encodes CDR1 MNHEY and CDR2 SVGEGT. The J segment lost 5 bases and the V segment lost 5 bases, leaving 8 bases of the junction unmatched. This CDR3 reads CASSDRQGRTEAFF. The DNA for the CDR3 is TGTGCCAGCAGTGATCGACAGGGCAGGACTGAAGCTTTCTTT.

The rearrangement uses TRBV29-1 and TRBJ1-1; the D gene is possibly TRBD1 (5 bases). Germline V CDR1 and CDR2: SQVTM, ANQGSEA. This CDR3 has 13 amino acids. With 3 bases removed from V and 6 bases from J, the gap between germline ends came to 14 bases. The CDR3: CSVEGEGGAEAFF. The CDR3 DNA reads TGCAGCGTTGAGGGGGAGGGAGGAGCTGAAGCTTTCTTT.

The J gene is TRBJ2-2, the V gene TRBV19; TRBD1 is a possible D gene (6 bases). V shed 6 bases and J shed 4 bases, with 15 bases lying between them. The germline gives CDR1 LNHDA, CDR2 SQIVND (reference sequence). The CDR3 length is 15 residues. DNA for the CDR3: TGTGCCAGTAGATCAAAGGACAGTTTCACCGGGGAGCTGTTTTTT. Translating gives CASRSKDSFTGELFF. Full variable domain (remainder filled in from reference TRBV19 and TRBJ2-2): DGGITQSPKYLFRKEGQNVTLSCEQNLNHDAMYWYRQDPGQGLRLIYYSQIVNDFQKGDIAEGYSVSREKKESFPLTVTSAQKNPTAFYLCASRSKDSFTGELFFGEGSRLTVL.

The J gene is TRBJ2-7, the V gene TRBV28; TRBD2 matches 8 bases. The CDR3 contains 14 residues. V trimming: 3 bases; J trimming: 6 bases; junction bases outside the gene matches: 7. Germline values: CDR1 MDHEN, CDR2 SYDVKM. CDR3 nucleotide sequence: TGTGCCAGCAGTTTGAGCGGGAGTGGTGGCGAGCAGTACTTC. It translates to CASSLSGSGGEQYF. Full variable domain (missing parts from reference TRBV28 and TRBJ2-7): DVKVTQSSRYLVKRTGEKVFLECVQDMDHENMFWYRQDPGLGLRLIYFSYDVKMKEKGDIPEGYSVSREKKERFSLILESASTNQTSMYLCASSLSGSGGEQYFGPGTRLTVT.

This sequence joins TRBV6-5 and TRBJ2-2, with 11 bases aligning to TRBD2. The CDR3 covers 18 residues. Unmatched junction bases numbered 10, after V lost 0 bases and J lost 7 bases. Looked up from germline, CDR1 is MNHEY and CDR2 is SVGAGI. The CDR3 nucleotides are TGTGCCAGCAGTTACTCCACCATGGAGCTAGCGGGAGGCGGGGAGCTGTTTTTT. Protein product: CASSYSTMELAGGGELFF.

Only one count was recorded for this clonotype. V usage is TRBV5-4 and J usage is TRBJ2-3, with TRBD1 matching over 8 bases. Unmatched junction bases numbered 4, after V lost 0 bases and J lost 1 base. Germline-derived CDR1 and CDR2 are SGHNT and YYREEE (reference sequence). The CDR3 has 16 residues. CDR3 in amino acids: CASSLGLDRGTDTQYF. The CDR3 DNA sequence: TGTGCCAGCAGCTTGGGGCTGGACAGGGGCACAGATACGCAGTATTTT.

The CDR3 nucleotides read TGTGCCAGCAGCCGCAGGGAGCGCGGCGGCTACACCTTC. It codes for CASSRRERGGYTF. The chain employs TRBV13 and TRBJ1-2, with a tentative D call TRBD1 (5 bases). The CDR3 is 13 residues long. The V end lost 5 bases, the J end lost 8 bases, and 15 bases lay between the germline ends. From germline, CDR1 is PRHDT and CDR2 FYEKMQ (reference sequence).

This clonotype was counted a single time. The chain has TRBV3-1 and TRBJ2-7, with D tentatively TRBD2 (6 bases). The V and J ends lost 6 bases and 0 bases respectively, with 18 bases between them. The CDR3 is 16 residues long. The germline V gene encodes CDR1 LGHDT and CDR2 YNNKEL (reference sequence). DNA for the CDR3: TGTGCCAGCAGTCCGCTCAGGGCGGGGAGCTCCTACGAGCAGTACTTC. Translating it yields CASSPLRAGSSYEQYF.

The rearrangement links TRBV5-6 to TRBJ2-7; TRBD1 agrees at 7 bases. Germline V gives CDR1 SGHDT, CDR2 YYEEEE. The V segment lost 4 bases and the J segment 1 base; nucleotides outside the gene matches: 11. The CDR3 runs to 16 residues. CDR3 nucleotide sequence: TGTGCCAGCAGCCCCACCTGGGAACAGGGGTCCTACGAGCAGTACTTC. It is translated as CASSPTWEQGSYEQYF.

The chain has TRBV5-1 and TRBJ1-1, with D hard to call. The germline V gene has CDR1 SGHRS and CDR2 YFSETQ. CDR3 length equals 16 residues. V lost 4 bases to trimming and J lost 0 bases, with 16 bases between them. The CDR3 reads CASSRSEGSLNTEAFF. The CDR3 DNA sequence: TGCGCCAGCAGCCGATCAGAGGGTTCCCTGAACACTGAAGCTTTCTTT.

The chain uses TRBV10-3 and TRBJ2-3; 12 bases are shared with TRBD2. CDR1 and CDR2 from the germline V gene are ENHRY and SYGVKD. The CDR3 has 15 residues. V was clipped by 6 bases and J by 4 bases; unmatched bases: 5. CDR3 DNA: TGTGCCATCAGAAGGTCTAGCGGGGGGGCAGATACGCAGTATTTT. Translating it yields CAIRRSSGGADTQYF.

V and J are TRBV6-5 and TRBJ1-1; D perhaps matches TRBD1 (5 bases). CDR1 MNHEY and CDR2 SVGAGI come from the germline V gene. V was trimmed by 3 bases and J by 0 bases, leaving 8 bases between them. This CDR3 spans 14 amino acids. The CDR3 sequence is CASSYGDLNTEAFF. The CDR3, as DNA: TGTGCCAGCAGTTATGGGGACCTGAACACTGAAGCTTTCTTT.

The chain uses TRBV7-6 and TRBJ1-2; D uncertain. The CDR3 contains 14 residues. Germline loops: CDR1 SGHVS, CDR2 FNYEAQ. Trimming pared 5 bases from V and 1 base from J, leaving 11 bases between. In DNA form, the CDR3 reads TGTGCCAGCAGCCCCGGTGGAGTTAACTATGGCTACACCTTC. It is translated as CASSPGGVNYGYTF.

The chain has TRBV10-3 and TRBJ2-3; D gene ambiguous. The CDR3 covers 16 residues. Between the trimmed V and J ends, which lost 2 bases and 6 bases, there was a span of 18 bases. Per the germline V gene, CDR1 is ENHRY and CDR2 is SYGVKD. The CDR3 spells CAISEGPKPAGDTQYF. The CDR3 DNA reads as TGTGCCATCAGTGAGGGGCCTAAGCCGGCCGGGGATACGCAGTATTTT.

The chain employs TRBV2 and TRBJ2-1; the match to TRBD1 covers 9 bases. The CDR3 runs to 16 residues. J gave up 7 bases and V 3 bases, and 10 bases lay outside the gene matches. Germline CDR1 reads SNHLY; CDR2 reads FYNNEI. CDR3 coding DNA: TGTGCCAGCAGTGACCACCCGGGACAGGGATTGAATGAGCAGTTCTTC. Protein product: CASSDHPGQGLNEQFF.

The chain employs TRBV7-2 and TRBJ2-5, with D perhaps matching TRBD1 or TRBD2 (5 bases each). Germline assignment: CDR1 SGHTA and CDR2 FQGNSA. Trimming shortened V by 5 bases and J by 2 bases, and 15 bases separated the two germline ends. CDR3 length: 15 residues. The CDR3 reads CASSTDSGRQETQYF. The CDR3 nucleotides read TGTGCCAGCAGCACCGACTCGGGGCGGCAAGAGACCCAGTACTTC.